A selection of T cell receptor beta chains follows, all from one sample in a study of technical replicates of blood from a few donors. Libraries were prepared by immunoSEQ multiplex PCR; TCRdb keeps only in-frame clonotypes and omits some of them. This table has tens of thousands of clones, around 96% appearing once. The sequencing sample was made of T cells isolated from PBMCs. All receptors come from a human donor in good health. The CDR3 runs from the conserved cysteine through the conserved F or W. D genes are given only for firm matches. Not every row has a clone size; where given, it reads once, few, many or a size class.

D	J	V	size	CDR3	DNA
.	TRBJ2-1	TRBV5-1	.	CASSLDSYNEQFF	TGCGCCAGCAGTTTAGACAGTTACAATGAGCAGTTCTTC
.	TRBJ2-5	TRBV27	once	CASSLEVGHPETQYF	TGTGCCAGCAGTTTGGAAGTCGGACATCCAGAGACCCAGTACTTC
TRBD2	TRBJ2-7	TRBV5-1	.	CASSLSGGHEQYF	TGCGCCAGCAGCTTGTCGGGAGGTCACGAGCAGTACTTC
TRBD2	TRBJ2-1	TRBV28	.	CASMIAGRPYNEQFF	TGTGCCAGCATGATAGCGGGAAGGCCCTACAATGAGCAGTTCTTC
TRBD2	TRBJ2-7	TRBV5-1	.	CASSPGTSDYEQYF	TGCGCCAGCAGCCCCGGGACTAGCGACTACGAGCAGTACTTC
.	TRBJ1-2	TRBV7-2	.	CASSLKTGPLTYGYTF	TGTGCCAGCAGCCTGAAAACAGGGCCGCTCACCTATGGCTACACCTTC
TRBD1	TRBJ1-2	TRBV7-9	.	CASSFGQADGYTF	TGTGCCAGCAGCTTCGGACAGGCGGATGGCTACACCTTC
.	TRBJ1-4	TRBV27	.	CASSLRGINEKLFF	TGTGCCAGCAGTTTAAGGGGTATTAATGAAAAACTGTTTTTT
.	TRBJ2-7	TRBV29-1	once	CSCLTPASYEQYF	TGCAGCTGCCTGACACCTGCGTCCTACGAGCAGTACTTC
.	TRBJ1-3	TRBV4-3	.	CASSQVGSSGNTIYF	TGCGCCAGCAGCCAAGTTGGCAGCTCTGGAAACACCATATATTTT
.	TRBJ1-5	TRBV5-4	.	CANPRHIHF	TGTGCTAACCCCAGGCACATCCATTTT
.	TRBJ1-2	TRBV19	.	CASSIGRQSYGYTF	TGTGCCAGTAGTATAGGGAGACAGAGCTATGGCTACACCTTC
TRBD1	TRBJ2-7	TRBV4-1	once	CASSQDLWSGGGEQYF	TGCGCCAGCAGCCAAGATCTTTGGTCAGGGGGCGGCGAGCAGTACTTC
TRBD1	TRBJ2-2	TRBV5-1	.	CASSLTTGETGELFF	TGCGCCAGCAGTTTAACGACAGGGGAGACCGGGGAGCTGTTTTTT
.	TRBJ2-7	TRBV2	.	CASRAASYEQYF	TGTGCCAGCAGAGCGGCCTCCTACGAGCAGTACTTC
.	TRBJ2-1	TRBV2	.	CASSDPLDSTEQFF	TGTGCCAGCAGTGACCCCTTGGACTCGACAGAGCAGTTCTTC
TRBD1	TRBJ1-2	TRBV6-5	.	CASRPTGQGHGYTF	TGTGCCAGCAGACCAACGGGACAGGGTCATGGCTACACCTTC
.	TRBJ1-2	TRBV30	.	CAWMEDLEVYTF	TGTGCCTGGATGGAGGATTTAGAGGTCTACACCTTC
.	TRBJ2-2	TRBV19	.	CASSSRTNTGELFF	TGTGCCAGTAGTTCCAGGACGAACACCGGGGAGCTGTTTTTT
.	TRBJ2-5	TRBV11-2	.	CASSFYRETQYF	TGTGCCAGCAGCTTTTACAGGGAGACCCAGTACTTC
TRBD1	TRBJ1-5	TRBV19	.	CASSSGTASNQPQHF	TGTGCCAGTTCCTCCGGGACAGCAAGCAATCAGCCCCAGCATTTT
TRBD2	TRBJ2-1	TRBV7-8	.	CASSLSERGGLAGEPYNEQFF	TGTGCCAGCAGCTTATCCGAGAGGGGGGGACTAGCGGGAGAACCCTACAATGAGCAGTTCTTC
.	TRBJ2-5	TRBV4-1	.	CASSHEEQGGWETQYF	TGCGCCAGCAGCCACGAGGAACAAGGAGGCTGGGAGACCCAGTACTTC
.	TRBJ1-5	TRBV30	.	CAWRGGQGNQPQHF	TGTGCCTGGAGAGGGGGTCAGGGCAATCAGCCCCAGCATTTT
.	TRBJ2-2	TRBV29-1	.	CSVEALDSRTGELFF	TGCAGCGTTGAGGCGCTAGATTCTCGGACCGGGGAGCTGTTTTTT
.	TRBJ1-1	TRBV4-1	.	CASSLQGTLNTEAFF	TGCGCCAGCAGCCTACAGGGAACTTTAAACACTGAAGCTTTCTTT
.	TRBJ2-7	TRBV4-1	.	CASSQGAGSYEQYF	TGCGCCAGCAGCCAAGGTGCGGGGTCCTACGAGCAGTACTTC
TRBD1	TRBJ2-3	TRBV5-1	.	CASSPGQVGPDTQYF	TGCGCCAGCAGCCCCGGACAGGTTGGTCCAGATACGCAGTATTTT
TRBD2	TRBJ2-5	TRBV12-5	.	CASGLAVEETQYF	TGTGCTAGTGGGCTAGCGGTGGAAGAGACCCAGTACTTC